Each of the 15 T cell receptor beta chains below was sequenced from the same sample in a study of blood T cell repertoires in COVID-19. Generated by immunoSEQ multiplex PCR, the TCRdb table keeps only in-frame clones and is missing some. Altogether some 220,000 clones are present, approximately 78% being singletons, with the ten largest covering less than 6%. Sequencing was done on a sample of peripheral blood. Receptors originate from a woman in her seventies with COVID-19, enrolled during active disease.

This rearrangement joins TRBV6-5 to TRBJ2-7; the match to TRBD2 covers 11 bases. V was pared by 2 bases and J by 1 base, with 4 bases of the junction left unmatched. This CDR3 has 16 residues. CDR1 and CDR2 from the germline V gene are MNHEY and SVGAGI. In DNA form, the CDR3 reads TGTGCCAGCAGTTACCGAGGGACTAGCGGATCCTACGAGCAGTACTTC. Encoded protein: CASSYRGTSGSYEQYF.

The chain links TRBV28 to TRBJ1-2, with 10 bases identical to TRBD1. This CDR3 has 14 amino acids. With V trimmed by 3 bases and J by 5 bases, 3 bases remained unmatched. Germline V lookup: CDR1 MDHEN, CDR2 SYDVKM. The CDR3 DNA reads TGTGCCAGCAGTTTGGGACAGGGGAGGTATGGCTACACCTTC. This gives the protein CASSLGQGRYGYTF.

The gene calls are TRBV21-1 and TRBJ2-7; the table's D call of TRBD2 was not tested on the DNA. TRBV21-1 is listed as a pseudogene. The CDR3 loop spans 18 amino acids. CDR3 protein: CASSKALLDARGVYEQYF. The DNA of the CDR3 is TGTGCCAGCAGCAAAGCTTTGTTAGACGCTCGGGGGGTCTACGAGCAGTACTTC.

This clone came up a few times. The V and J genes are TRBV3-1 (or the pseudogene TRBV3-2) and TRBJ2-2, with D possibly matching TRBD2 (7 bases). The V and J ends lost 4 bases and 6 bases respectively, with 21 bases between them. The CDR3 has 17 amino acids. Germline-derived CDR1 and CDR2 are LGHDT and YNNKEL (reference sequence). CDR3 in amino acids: CASSPRSGGGRAGELFF. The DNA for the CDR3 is TGTGCCAGCAGCCCGAGAAGTGGAGGGGGGAGGGCCGGGGAGCTGTTTTTT.

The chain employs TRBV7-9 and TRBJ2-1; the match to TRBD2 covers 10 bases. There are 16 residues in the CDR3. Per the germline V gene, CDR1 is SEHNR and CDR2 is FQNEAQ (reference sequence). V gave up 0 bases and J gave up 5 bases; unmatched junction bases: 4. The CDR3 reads CASSLALSGRNNEQFF. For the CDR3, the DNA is TGTGCCAGCAGCTTAGCGCTTAGCGGGAGGAACAATGAGCAGTTCTTC.

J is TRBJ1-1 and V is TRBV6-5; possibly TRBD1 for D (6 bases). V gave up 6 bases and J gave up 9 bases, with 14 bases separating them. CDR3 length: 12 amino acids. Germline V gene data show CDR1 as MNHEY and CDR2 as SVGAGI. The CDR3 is CASSTGQLQAFF. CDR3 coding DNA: TGTGCCAGCAGCACCGGACAGCTACAAGCTTTCTTT.

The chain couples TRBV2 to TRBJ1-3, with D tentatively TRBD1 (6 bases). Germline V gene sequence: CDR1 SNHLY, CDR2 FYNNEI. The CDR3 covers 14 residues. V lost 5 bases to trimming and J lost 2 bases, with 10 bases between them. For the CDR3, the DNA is TGTGCCAGCAGTCCTCAGGGGACTGGAAACACCATATATTTT. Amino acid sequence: CASSPQGTGNTIYF.

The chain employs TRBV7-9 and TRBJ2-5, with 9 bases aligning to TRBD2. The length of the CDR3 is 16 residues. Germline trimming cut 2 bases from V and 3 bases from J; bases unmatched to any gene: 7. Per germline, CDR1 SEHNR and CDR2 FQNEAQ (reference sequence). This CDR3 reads CASSLLAGGSEETQYF. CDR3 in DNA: TGTGCCAGCAGCTTACTTGCGGGAGGGTCTGAAGAGACCCAGTACTTC.

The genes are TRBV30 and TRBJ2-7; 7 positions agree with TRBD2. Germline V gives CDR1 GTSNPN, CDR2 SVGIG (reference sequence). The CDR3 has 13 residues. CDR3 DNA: TGTGCGTTCCAGCGGGGTATAGCCTACGAGCAGTACTTC. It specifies CAFQRGIAYEQYF. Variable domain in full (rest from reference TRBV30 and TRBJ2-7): SQTIHQWPATLVQPVGSPLSLECTVEGTSNPNLYWYRQAAGRGLQLLFYSVGIGQISSEVPQNLSASRPQDRQFILSSKKLLLSDSGFYLCAFQRGIAYEQYFGPGTRLTVT.

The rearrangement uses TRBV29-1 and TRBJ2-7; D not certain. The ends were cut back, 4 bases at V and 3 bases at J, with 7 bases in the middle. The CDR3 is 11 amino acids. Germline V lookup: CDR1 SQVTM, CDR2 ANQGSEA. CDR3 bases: TGCAGCGTTGCCTCAGGCTACGAGCAGTACTTC. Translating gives CSVASGYEQYF.

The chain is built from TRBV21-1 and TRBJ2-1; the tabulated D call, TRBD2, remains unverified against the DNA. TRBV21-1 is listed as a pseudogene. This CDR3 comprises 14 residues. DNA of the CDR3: TGTGCCAGCACCGGGACTAGCGGTTACAATGAGCAGTTCTTC. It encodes CASTGTSGYNEQFF.

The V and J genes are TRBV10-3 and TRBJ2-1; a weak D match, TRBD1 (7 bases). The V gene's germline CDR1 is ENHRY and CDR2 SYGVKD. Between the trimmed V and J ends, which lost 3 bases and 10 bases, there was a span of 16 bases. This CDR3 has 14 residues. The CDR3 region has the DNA TGTGCCATCAGTGAAGTCCCACAGGGGAGGGAGCAGTTCTTC. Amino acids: CAISEVPQGREQFF.

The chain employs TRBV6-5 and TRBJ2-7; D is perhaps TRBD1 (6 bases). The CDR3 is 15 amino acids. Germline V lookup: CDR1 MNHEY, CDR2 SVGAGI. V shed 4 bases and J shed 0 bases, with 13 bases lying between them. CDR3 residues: CASSFTGTISYEQYF. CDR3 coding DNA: TGTGCCAGCAGTTTTACAGGGACCATCTCCTACGAGCAGTACTTC.

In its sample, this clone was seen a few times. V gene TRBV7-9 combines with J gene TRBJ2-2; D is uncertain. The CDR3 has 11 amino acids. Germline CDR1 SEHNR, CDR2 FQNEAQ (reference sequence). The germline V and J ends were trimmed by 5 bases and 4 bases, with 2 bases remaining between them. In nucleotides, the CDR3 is TGTGCCAGCAGCCTCACCGGGGAGCTGTTTTTT. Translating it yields CASSLTGELFF.

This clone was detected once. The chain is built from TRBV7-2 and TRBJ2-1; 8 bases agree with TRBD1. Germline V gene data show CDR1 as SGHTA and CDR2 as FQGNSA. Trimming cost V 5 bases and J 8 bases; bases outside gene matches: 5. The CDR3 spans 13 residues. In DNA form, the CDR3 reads TGTGCCAGCAGCCCCCAGACAGGGGATGAGCAGTTCTTC. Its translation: CASSPQTGDEQFF. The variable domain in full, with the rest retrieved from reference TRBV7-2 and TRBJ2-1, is GAGVSQSPSNKVTEKGKDVELRCDPISGHTALYWYRQSLGQGLEFLIYFQGNSAPDKSGLPSDRFSAERTGGSVSTLTIQRTQQEDSAVYLCASSPQTGDEQFFGPGTRLTVL.